The 9 T cell receptor beta chains presented below share a single source sample, sequenced in a study of technical replicates of blood from several donors (dated by TCRdb to the late 2010s). The protocol used for the library was the immunoSEQ multiplex PCR assay. Not all clones reach the TCRdb copy of this immuneACCESS table, which keeps in-frame sequences only. Checked studies attribute under half of the gap to unresolved V genes and leave the rest unexplained. This sample has approximately 79,000 clones in its table, and approximately 95% of those were observed once. The ten largest clones take up around 0.24% of the sample. The sequenced material came from T cells isolated from PBMCs. These receptors originate from a human donor in good health.

This chain connects TRBV29-1 to TRBJ2-7, with 10 bases lining up with TRBD1. CDR1 and CDR2 (germline): SQVTM, ANQGSEA. With 7 bases clipped from V and 5 bases from J, the junction kept 5 bases outside the gene matches. CDR3 length equals 12 residues. Here the CDR3 DNA reads TGCAGCGCCTGGGACAGGGGCCACGAGCAGTACTTC. Its translation: CSAWDRGHEQYF.

The V and J genes are TRBV19 and TRBJ1-1; D is unresolved. The CDR3 sequence is 15 residues long. Per germline, CDR1 LNHDA and CDR2 SQIVND (reference sequence). Trimming shortened V by 0 bases and J by 7 bases, and 15 bases separated the two germline ends. The CDR3 DNA is TGTGCCAGTAGTATAGACGGTGACTACGAGGGTGAAGCTTTCTTT. It translates to CASSIDGDYEGEAFF.

The rearrangement uses TRBV2 and TRBJ2-5; no clear D. The CDR3 spans 13 residues. The germline CDR1 and CDR2 sequences are SNHLY and FYNNEI. V gave up 10 bases and J gave up 6 bases, with 18 bases separating them. The CDR3 protein is CAILDPARKTQYF. The CDR3, as DNA: TGTGCCATCTTAGACCCGGCTAGAAAGACCCAGTACTTC.

V and J are TRBV13 and TRBJ2-5; a weak D match, TRBD1 (5 bases). CDR1 is PRHDT, CDR2 FYEKMQ, per germline (reference sequence). Deletions cut 4 bases from V and 3 bases from J, with 15 bases between. The CDR3 consists of 15 residues. Here the CDR3 reads CASSSAWRQKETQYF. For the CDR3, the DNA is TGTGCCAGCAGCTCCGCATGGAGACAGAAAGAGACCCAGTACTTC.

This clone was recorded once. The chain uses TRBV27 and TRBJ1-2; 9 bases agree with TRBD1. V gave up 7 bases and J gave up 6 bases; unmatched junction bases: 9. The CDR3 is 14 residues long. Germline loops: CDR1 MNHEY, CDR2 SMNVEV (reference sequence). In DNA form, the CDR3 reads TGTGCCAGCAAAGGGGGGACAGGGAACCATGGCTACACCTTC. The encoded protein is CASKGGTGNHGYTF.

This chain connects TRBV6-1 to TRBJ2-5; 9 bases are a match to TRBD2. Germline CDR1 reads MNHNS; CDR2 reads SASEGT. The CDR3 is made up of 13 amino acids. J was trimmed by 5 bases and V by 7 bases; bases with no gene match: 5. The CDR3 region has the DNA TGTGCCAGCAAGCGGGAGGCGTGGGAGACCCAGTACTTC. Its translation: CASKREAWETQYF.

This clone has only one observation. V and J are TRBV5-1 and TRBJ2-1; 11 bases are a match to TRBD1. After removal of 4 bases from V and 1 base from J, the junction contained 13 bases not matched to a gene. Germline V gives CDR1 SGHRS, CDR2 YFSETQ. This CDR3 spans 19 amino acids. The CDR3 region has the DNA TGCGCCAGCAGCCTCATGTGGGGGACAGGGGGGGATTCCTACAATGAGCAGTTCTTC. Translating gives CASSLMWGTGGDSYNEQFF.

This clone appeared a single time. J is TRBJ2-7 and V is TRBV2, with D perhaps matching TRBD2 (5 bases). V lost 6 bases and J 3 bases, leaving 18 bases between the germline ends. The CDR3 is 15 residues long. Germline values: CDR1 SNHLY, CDR2 FYNNEI. CDR3 DNA: TGTGCCAGCAGATTAGACCGGGATAGGCTCTACGAGCAGTACTTC. Protein sequence: CASRLDRDRLYEQYF.

The gene calls are TRBV6-1 and TRBJ1-5; 10 bases are shared with TRBD1. CDR3 size: 13 residues. CDR1 and CDR2 (germline): MNHNS, SASEGT. After removal of 11 bases from V and 6 bases from J, the junction contained 7 bases not matched to a gene. CDR3 bases: TGTGCCTGCCGGGACAGGGGAGTTCAGCCCCAGCATTTT. Encoded protein: CACRDRGVQPQHF.